This paragraph covers one T cell receptor beta chain sequence. Its target antigen remains unknown. Base qualities are not at hand, and no much larger clone is one base apart. The sample belongs to a study of cytomegalovirus exposure and HLA in healthy donors (dated by TCRdb to 2015 to 2018). Regarding the research as a whole: In an earlier analysis of fewer than 750 of the donors, less than 350 Gb of sequence data and 117 million unique TCR beta sequences from approximately 180 million T cells were reported. All discovery cohort repertoires had been generated on a single sequencing platform. HLA typing included class I and class II loci at four-digit resolution. To predict cytomegalovirus infection status, the study combined high-throughput TCR immunosequencing, statistical association of individual TCRs with disease status, and machine learning. Among roughly 400 genotyped donors of the cohort, an average of around 220,000 unique TCR beta nucleotide sequences was sequenced per donor, of which approximately 18% were non-productive. Several DR-DQ haplotypes were treated as single units for association and clustering because of strong linkage in the cohort. Genome-wide SNP genotypes for about three fifths of the roughly 700 donors were used in a later genetic analysis, which treated that subset as a discovery cohort. The study aimed to test whether signatures of past pathogen exposure could be identified by cataloging public T cell receptors. Among the approximately 430 genotyped donors, roughly 80% belonged to the genetic ancestry cluster associated with self-reported Caucasian donors. The study profiled the T cell repertoires of about 720 subjects by immunosequencing and related them to cytomegalovirus serostatus. An earlier analysis of fewer than 750 of the donors used high-throughput TCR beta sequencing to judge whether each TCR beta V gene segment behaved as functional or pseudogenic. A later analysis re-examined previously published TCR beta repertoires from more than 600 donors and added high-resolution HLA genotyping to investigate patterns of TCR occurrence. Typing coverage differed by locus: A, B, C, DRB1 and DQB1 were typed in about 629-630 donors, DQA1 in approximately 520, DPA1 in 600 to 610, and DPB1 in 400 to 490. Besides the first cohort of approximately 670 subjects, a separate validation cohort made up of some 110 different subjects was used. Roughly 320 gigabases of sequencing data and approximately 91 million unique TCR sequences made up an early release that covered several hundred HLA-typed donors. Rather than drawing on any new phenotypic data, the later analysis identified candidate immune exposures from TCR beta sequences and the way those sequences occurred across donors. Donor age, sex, ethnicity and CMV serostatus were compiled together with the repertoire data.

The cohort comprised some 730 healthy bone marrow donors. All cohort members were sampled while nominally healthy, although unrecorded immune exposures were likely present. The donor was CMV seronegative and was included in the group of a few hundred seronegative cohort members. Each donor provided a peripheral blood sample, and peripheral blood mononuclear cells were used for TCR beta sequencing. Genomic DNA extraction from the blood cell samples was performed with the Qiagen DNeasy Blood Extraction Kit. After removal of 5 bases from V and 0 bases from J, the junction retains 0 bases not matched to a gene. The CDR3 starts with the cysteine, ends with the phenylalanine, and has 14 residues. Only the CDR3 DNA stays, 42 bases, in frame from base 1. Via the germline V gene, CDR1 is MNHEY and CDR2 SVGAGI. Library generation was performed with the immunoSEQ multiplex PCR assay. For the multiplex PCR, a mixture combining 60 forward primers for TCR Vbeta segments and 13 reverse primers for TCR Jbeta segments was used. The CDR3 region of rearranged TCR beta genes was amplified from genomic DNA with a multiplex PCR assay. Amplified TCR beta libraries were sequenced as 87-base-pair reads on the Illumina HiSeq System. Per the source publication's procedure: A later analysis tallied roughly 76 million unique TCR beta chains across the 600 to 700 repertoires, and roughly 11 million of those chains were shared by two or more donors. To remove PCR and sequencing errors, raw reads were error-corrected and collapsed into unique sequences using a nearest-neighbor algorithm that merged closely related sequences. V, D and J gene segments were assigned by aligning CDR3 sequences to IMGT reference sequences. Each retained sequence needed at least a six-nucleotide match to both a V gene segment and a J gene segment. A rearrangement was called productive if the CDR3 had no stop codons and remained in frame with V and J, and every other rearrangement was called non-productive. Following IMGT convention, CDR3 was defined as the stretch from the second conserved V-encoded cysteine to the conserved J-encoded phenylalanine. In an earlier analysis of more than 550 of the donors, sequences lacking an unambiguous match to a single V gene segment were excluded. An earlier analysis of several hundred of the donors called V segments functional above 56.7% productive rearrangements and segregating when the between-donor standard deviation exceeded 5%. To diagnose cytomegalovirus status from the catalog of TCR beta chain sequences, a statistical classification framework was built. A later analysis assigned V and J genes by comparing TCR nucleotide sequences with IMGT/GENE-DB human TR gene sequences. The TCRdist pipeline was used in a later analysis to assign CDR3 sequences and most-parsimonious VDJ recombination scenarios. In a later analysis, every TCR beta chain was defined by the combination of its CDR3 amino acid sequence and its V-gene family, and reads without a unique V-gene family were dropped. As a way to deal with suspected cross-contamination and a sequencing artifact, a later analysis dropped roughly 600 nucleotide sequences that were highly shared and had low generation probability. In a later analysis, a clonal expansion index for each public chain was calculated from normalized within-repertoire ranks of inferred template counts. In a later analysis, generation probabilities were computed using a VDJ recombination model fitted to out-of-frame rearrangements, and the results were checked against IGoR. A later analysis scored TCR-TCR, TCR-HLA and TCR-CMV co-occurrence with hypergeometric tests, applying a repertoire-size bias correction to TCR pairs. In a later analysis, false discovery rates were estimated by permuting HLA or CMV assignments 20 times. In a later analysis, co-occurring TCRs were grouped using DBSCAN, and TCRdist sequence similarity was added for clustering within HLA-allele-positive subsets. Co-occurrence clustering excluded repertoires with fewer than 30,000 or more than 120,000 public chains, plus five with anomalous nucleotide sharing. This immuneACCESS table, as held by TCRdb, lists in-frame sequences with V and J called but not all clones. Of the missing ones, under half trace to an unresolved V gene in checked studies; the others have no known cause. That table supplies the V and J calls and clone size; D and trimming were determined from the DNA. A total of 150,000 to 200,000 clones appear in this sample, around 74% of them only once. Of the sample, roughly 1.9% falls within the top ten clones.

General study outcomes and caveats: Linkage disequilibrium might explain the correlated functional status among segregating V segments, but an unknown experimental factor could not be excluded. A later analysis found that HLA-associated TCR beta chains were more clonally expanded and had lower generation probabilities than equally common non-associated chains. A group of highly shared sequence variants was considered likely to be a technical artifact of the sequencing pipeline. Presence/absence analyses assumed roughly uniform sequencing depth across donors, an assumption that may not hold. Cytomegalovirus status was reported to be diagnosed by the classifier with high specificity and sensitivity in both the original and validation cohorts. Most CMV-associated TCR beta chains appeared to be HLA-restricted in a later analysis, and the HLA associations seemed to be driven largely by CMV exposure. Three of the identified cytomegalovirus-associated TCR beta chains were confirmed in vitro to be specific for cytomegalovirus antigens. V-gene and J-gene trimming of TCR beta chains was associated with a missense DCLRE1C variant in a later genetic analysis, and the association was replicated in an independent cohort. HLA typing was unavailable for some donors at each locus, so association tests used only the typed subset. A further reported finding was that TCR beta sequences accurately predicted the HLA-A and HLA-B alleles for most subjects in the first cohort. In a later genetic analysis, fewer N-insertions in productive TCRs were reported among donors in an Asian-associated ancestry cluster than the roughly 670-donor mean. According to the authors, the approach could potentially be generalized to other disease states and immunological phenotypes. While some public TCRs were present in many individuals, most TCR sequences turned up only very rarely across donors. When HLA alleles, especially DR and DQ, strongly co-occurred, attributing TCR associations to individual alleles was difficult. The cohort was sequenced for TCR beta chains only, and without alpha or paired-chain data the features that could be detected were limited. In an earlier analysis of approximately 590 of the donors, most TCR beta V segments appeared in productive rearrangements about 87% or about 30% of the time, broadly matching IMGT annotations. Immune exposure information for the cohort was limited to CMV serostatus. In a later analysis, TCR association rates were found to vary across HLA loci, with the most associated TCRs seen for DRB1 alleles and the fewest for HLA-C alleles. The study listed approximately 160 TCR beta chains as associated with cytomegalovirus. The 87-base-pair reads could not distinguish some IMGT-functional V segments, including TRBV6-2 and TRBV6-3, so those segments were excluded. Specific HLA alleles were associated with 18,000 or so TCR beta sequences at a false discovery rate of 0.05 in a later analysis. A later analysis reported that several top co-occurrence clusters appeared linked to parvovirus B19, influenza, CMV and Epstein-Barr virus. Because counts were too low, about 17 rarely observed V segments, including chromosome 9 orphons, were excluded from the earlier analysis of a few hundred of the donors.

Material: PBMCs. Recombination joined TRBV6-5 with TRBJ1-3; a stretch of 8 junction bases matches TRBD1. The receptor was isolated from a female donor in good health and CMV-seronegative. The sequence in DNA is TGTGCCAGCAGTGGACAGGGCTCTGGAAACACCATATATTTT. It translates to CASSGQGSGNTIYF.